What follows are 30 T cell receptor beta chains derived from one specimen sequenced in a study of Ad26.COV2.S vaccination and SARS-CoV-2 variants. Using immunoSEQ multiplex PCR, the repertoire was profiled, and TCRdb retains in-frame clones only, with some absent. The sample holds some 290,000 clones, just over 85% seen once. Treatment noted: around 19 received Ad26.COV2.S at low or high dose, single or two shots; roughly five received placebo; per-sample allocation not given. Samples were taken on day 63 after the first vaccine or placebo injection. The sample was peripheral blood, taken in a trial of Ad26.COV2.S vaccine versus placebo. These receptor sequences come from a person aged 18 to 65 who received the Ad26.COV2.S COVID-19 vaccine or a placebo.

This chain links TRBV18 with TRBJ1-1, with a tentative D call TRBD1 (6 bases). Germline V CDR1 and CDR2: KGHSH, LQKENI. With 5 bases removed from V and 1 base from J, the gap between germline ends came to 11 bases. CDR3 length: 14 amino acids. The CDR3 region has the DNA TGTGCCAGCTCAGCCCAGGGGTGGAACACTGAAGCTTTCTTT. It translates to CASSAQGWNTEAFF.

This chain connects TRBV7-8 to TRBJ1-2; 8 bases align to TRBD1. Germline loops: CDR1 SGHVS, CDR2 FQNEAQ. This CDR3 region has 15 residues. The V gene end was trimmed by 4 bases and the J gene end by 5 bases; junction bases not matched to a gene: 9. The CDR3 sequence: CASSSEGTGKYGYTF. CDR3 coding DNA: TGTGCCAGCAGCTCAGAGGGGACAGGAAAGTATGGCTACACCTTC.

The chain links TRBV2 to TRBJ1-1, with 8 positions matching TRBD1. V was clipped by 8 bases and J by 10 bases; unmatched bases: 12. CDR3 length: 13 amino acids. Germline CDR1 SNHLY, CDR2 FYNNEI. The CDR3 reads CASLDREGFGAFF. CDR3 DNA: TGTGCCAGCCTGGACAGGGAAGGTTTTGGAGCTTTCTTT.

The chain carries TRBV2 and TRBJ1-2; 11 bases are a match to TRBD1. The V segment lost 5 bases and the J segment 2 bases; nucleotides outside the gene matches: 1. CDR3 length: 14 residues. The V gene's germline CDR1 is SNHLY and CDR2 FYNNEI. CDR3 sequence: CASSRTGGNYGYTF. CDR3 bases: TGTGCCAGCAGTAGGACAGGGGGCAACTATGGCTACACCTTC.

This clone showed up just once. The chain is built from TRBV7-9 and TRBJ2-5; 8 nucleotides line up with TRBD2. CDR1 and CDR2 from the germline V gene are SEHNR and FQNEAQ (reference sequence). The V and J ends lost 10 bases and 4 bases, in that order; junction bases with no gene match: 14. The CDR3 extends over 15 amino acids. The CDR3 sequence: CATFPIAGLGETQYF. In DNA, the CDR3 is TGTGCCACCTTCCCTATAGCGGGGCTAGGAGAGACCCAGTACTTC.

This clone was detected once. This chain links TRBV6-5 with TRBJ2-3, with a possible D match to TRBD2 (6 bases). This CDR3 contains 16 residues. Trimming took 0 bases from V and 1 from J, leaving 11 bases between them. CDR1 MNHEY and CDR2 SVGAGI come from the germline V gene. The chain's CDR3 is CASSYSWGERTDTQYF. DNA for the CDR3: TGTGCCAGCAGTTACTCGTGGGGGGAGCGCACAGATACGCAGTATTTT.

This clone was counted a single time. The genes are TRBV9 and TRBJ2-3, with D perhaps TRBD2 (5 bases). This CDR3 is 14 amino acids long. The germline V gene encodes CDR1 SGDLS and CDR2 YYNGEE. Trimming cost V 4 bases and J 2 bases, with 11 bases left between them. CDR3 in amino acids: CASSPRAVTDTQYF. The DNA of the CDR3 is TGTGCCAGCAGCCCGCGGGCAGTCACAGATACGCAGTATTTT.

The chain couples TRBV12-5 to TRBJ1-6; 12 nucleotides line up with TRBD1. The CDR3 totals 16 residues. With V trimmed by 6 bases and J by 9 bases, 9 bases remained unmatched. The germline V gene encodes CDR1 LGHNT and CDR2 FRNRAP. CDR3 protein: CASGRGTGGGGSPLHF. In DNA form, the CDR3 reads TGTGCTAGTGGGCGAGGGACAGGGGGCGGTGGTTCACCCCTCCACTTT. The entire variable domain, with the rest obtained from reference TRBV12-5 and TRBJ1-6, is as follows: DARVTQTPRHKVTEMGQEVTMRCQPILGHNTVFWYRQTMMQGLELLAYFRNRAPLDDSGMPKDRFSAEMPDATLATLKIQPSEPRDSAVYFCASGRGTGGGGSPLHFGNGTRLTVT.

The V and J genes are TRBV6-5 and TRBJ1-2; D is perhaps TRBD1 (6 bases). The V gene's germline CDR1 is MNHEY and CDR2 SVGAGI. CDR3 length equals 16 residues. Deletions cut 2 bases from V and 4 bases from J, with 17 bases between. CDR3 sequence (DNA): TGTGCCAGCAGTTACGAAGGGCGTCAGGGGCCCTATGGCTACACCTTC. It yields the protein CASSYEGRQGPYGYTF.

This clone was recorded once. V gene TRBV20-1 combines with J gene TRBJ1-4; D may be TRBD1 (5 bases). The CDR3 runs to 11 residues. Germline lookup yields CDR1 DFQATT and CDR2 SNEGSKA (reference sequence). V lost 0 bases and J 12 bases, leaving 8 bases between the germline ends. The CDR3 DNA is TGCAGTGCTAGAGATCCGGGGGAACTGTTTTTT. Amino acids: CSARDPGELFF.

The chain carries TRBV6-2 or TRBV6-3 and TRBJ1-2; D is unclear. V lost 1 base and J lost 6, with 18 bases in between. The CDR3 extends over 16 amino acids. The V gene's germline CDR1 is MNHEY and CDR2 SVGEGT. Here the CDR3 DNA reads TGTGCCAGCAGTTACTTTCGTCCGCTTCGCCCGGATGGCTACACCTTC. Its translation: CASSYFRPLRPDGYTF.

There are a few counts of this clone. The CDR3 loop is CASSSGSSSYNSPLHF. The DNA of the CDR3 is TGTGCCAGCAGCTCAGGATCGAGCTCCTATAATTCACCCCTCCACTTT. This chain links TRBV9 with TRBJ1-6, with D unclear. Germline V gene data show CDR1 as SGDLS and CDR2 as YYNGEE. The CDR3 covers 16 residues. The V end was cut by 4 bases, the J end by 0 bases, with 11 bases between.

CDR3 region: CASSRDRVGTEAFF. The CDR3 bases are TGCGCCAGCAGTCGGGACAGGGTCGGCACTGAAGCTTTCTTT. The rearrangement uses TRBV5-1 and TRBJ1-1; TRBD1 matches at 9 bases. This CDR3 comprises 14 residues. Germline V gives CDR1 SGHRS, CDR2 YFSETQ. After removal of 5 bases from V and 4 bases from J, the junction contained 6 bases not matched to a gene.

CDR3 residues: CASSPGTLNEQFF. The CDR3 coding sequence is TGTGCCAGCTCACCGGGGACCCTCAATGAGCAGTTCTTC. The rearrangement joins TRBV18 to TRBJ2-1; D tentatively fits TRBD1 or TRBD2 (5 bases each). Between the trimmed V and J ends, which lost 3 bases and 6 bases, there was a span of 9 bases. This CDR3 has 13 residues. The germline CDR1 and CDR2 sequences are KGHSH and LQKENI.

The chain combines TRBV7-9 with TRBJ1-6; possibly TRBD1 for D (5 bases). The CDR3 has 16 residues. Germline V gene lookup returns CDR1 SEHNR and CDR2 FQNEAQ (reference sequence). The ends were cut back, 3 bases at V and 7 bases at J, with 16 bases in the middle. The CDR3, as DNA: TGTGCCAGCAGCTTCCAGGGTCAGGGTTCAAATTCACCCCTCCACTTT. Protein product: CASSFQGQGSNSPLHF.

The chain combines TRBV7-6 with TRBJ2-7, with D perhaps TRBD1 (6 bases). In germline, CDR1 is SGHVS, CDR2 FNYEAQ. Trimming took 0 bases from V and 4 from J, leaving 10 bases between them. The CDR3 extends over 14 amino acids. The chain's CDR3 is CASSLAGQTYEQYF. CDR3 sequence (DNA): TGTGCCAGCAGCTTAGCAGGACAGACTTACGAGCAGTACTTC.

V usage is TRBV14 and J usage is TRBJ2-2; tentatively, D is TRBD1 or TRBD2 (5 bases each). CDR1 and CDR2 from the germline V gene are SGHDN and FVKESK. Trimming took 1 base from V and 6 from J, leaving 9 bases between them. The CDR3 has 14 residues. The chain's CDR3 is CASSQAGSAGELFF. The CDR3 DNA is TGTGCCAGCAGCCAAGCAGGGAGCGCCGGGGAGCTGTTTTTT.

This clone was counted a single time. The rearrangement links TRBV14 to TRBJ1-6; D remains unclear. CDR1 SGHDN and CDR2 FVKESK come from the germline V gene. The V gene lost 0 bases and the J gene lost 9 bases, with 18 bases spanning the gap. There are 17 residues in the CDR3. The DNA of the CDR3 is TGTGCCAGCAGCCAAGATCTACGCGGACCTATGGTTTCACCCCTCCACTTT. Protein product: CASSQDLRGPMVSPLHF.

The genes are TRBV20-1 and TRBJ1-2, with TRBD1 matching 9 bases. This CDR3 is 11 amino acids long. The germline gives CDR1 DFQATT, CDR2 SNEGSKA (reference sequence). The trim removed 4 bases at V and 8 bases at J, leaving 2 bases unmatched. The DNA for the CDR3 is TGCAGTGCTACAACAGGGGGCGGCTACACCTTC. It specifies CSATTGGGYTF.

This chain joins TRBV7-9 and TRBJ1-2, with D perhaps matching TRBD1 (5 bases). The V gene's germline CDR1 is SEHNR and CDR2 FQNEAQ (reference sequence). The CDR3 has 16 residues. The V gene lost 0 bases and the J gene lost 4 bases, with 15 bases spanning the gap. The CDR3 loop reads CASSLAWDVQLYGYTF. The CDR3 DNA reads as TGTGCCAGCAGCTTAGCTTGGGACGTCCAGCTCTATGGCTACACCTTC.

This chain connects TRBV5-1 to TRBJ2-3; the D is unclear. This CDR3 has 13 amino acids. Germline-derived CDR1 and CDR2 are SGHRS and YFSETQ. Trimming removed 0 bases from V and 4 bases from J, with 6 bases in between. The CDR3 DNA sequence: TGCGCCAGCAGCTTGGGCAATCCAGATACGCAGTATTTT. It yields the protein CASSLGNPDTQYF.

The CDR3 sequence is CAWSQGRNSNQPQHF. The DNA of the CDR3 is TGTGCCTGGAGTCAAGGCAGAAATAGCAATCAGCCCCAGCATTTT. The chain uses TRBV30 and TRBJ1-5; D is ambiguous. This CDR3 is 15 amino acids long. Germline-derived CDR1 and CDR2 are GTSNPN and SVGIG (reference sequence). The V end lost 2 bases, the J end lost 0 bases, and 11 bases lay between the germline ends.

V gene TRBV5-4 combines with J gene TRBJ1-1; the D gene is possibly TRBD1 (5 bases). The CDR3 has 12 amino acids. V lost 5 bases and J lost 4, with 9 bases in between. The germline gives CDR1 SGHNT, CDR2 YYREEE (reference sequence). This CDR3 is CASSRGITEAFF. For the CDR3, the DNA is TGTGCCAGCAGTCGGGGGATCACTGAAGCTTTCTTT. Using reference TRBV5-4 and TRBJ1-1 for the parts outside the CDR3, the full variable domain is ETGVTQSPTHLIKTRGQQVTLRCSSQSGHNTVSWYQQALGQGPQFIFQYYREEENGRGNFPPRFSGLQFPNYSSELNVNALELDDSALYLCASSRGITEAFFGQGTRLTVV.

V is TRBV6-1 and J is TRBJ1-1; no firm D call. V dropped 1 base and J dropped 3 bases, with 9 bases sitting between them. Germline V gene data show CDR1 as MNHNS and CDR2 as SASEGT. The CDR3 spans 14 residues. The CDR3 loop reads CASSEGWVDTEAFF. CDR3 coding DNA: TGTGCCAGCAGTGAAGGATGGGTCGACACTGAAGCTTTCTTT.

This chain links TRBV7-9 with TRBJ1-1; D remains ambiguous. The germline V gene has CDR1 SEHNR and CDR2 FQNEAQ (reference sequence). Trimming removed 0 bases from V and 7 bases from J, with 9 bases in between. This CDR3 spans 13 amino acids. CDR3 region: CASSLAGMSEAFF. The CDR3 DNA is TGTGCCAGCAGCTTAGCGGGAATGAGTGAAGCTTTCTTT.

The count of this clone is one. The V gene is TRBV27, the J gene TRBJ2-5; maybe TRBD2 (5 bases). Trimming shortened V by 2 bases and J by 4 bases, and 5 bases separated the two germline ends. The CDR3 length is 12 residues. CDR1 and CDR2 from the germline V gene are MNHEY and SMNVEV (reference sequence). The CDR3 is CASSLEGETQYF. The CDR3 DNA reads as TGTGCCAGCAGTTTAGAGGGAGAGACCCAGTACTTC.

The V and J genes are TRBV6-5 and TRBJ1-1; unclear D gene. V was cut by 0 bases and J by 1 base, with 6 bases left in between. Germline lookup yields CDR1 MNHEY and CDR2 SVGAGI. This CDR3 is built from 14 residues. This chain's CDR3 is CASSYSIENTEAFF. The DNA for the CDR3 is TGTGCCAGCAGTTACTCAATCGAGAACACTGAAGCTTTCTTT.

The chain employs TRBV7-7 and TRBJ2-5, with 9 positions matching TRBD1. Germline CDR1 SSHAT, CDR2 FNYEAQ (reference sequence). The J segment lost 5 bases and the V segment lost 3 bases, leaving 1 base of the junction unmatched. This CDR3 spans 13 amino acids. The CDR3 DNA reads TGTGCCAGCAGCTTGACAGGGGGGGAGACCCAGTACTTC. Protein sequence: CASSLTGGETQYF.

This chain joins TRBV10-3 and TRBJ2-3, with TRBD2 identical over 8 bases. CDR3 length: 15 amino acids. V trimming: 3 bases; J trimming: 2 bases; junction bases outside the gene matches: 4. Germline lookup yields CDR1 ENHRY and CDR2 SYGVKD. CDR3 protein: CAISDPRGATDTQYF. The CDR3 DNA reads as TGTGCCATCAGTGACCCGCGGGGGGCCACAGATACGCAGTATTTT.

V usage is TRBV7-9 and J usage is TRBJ2-7; D possibly matches TRBD1 or TRBD2 (5 bases each). The V gene's germline CDR1 is SEHNR and CDR2 FQNEAQ (reference sequence). Trimming cost V 5 bases and J 0 bases, with 8 bases left between them. This CDR3 region has 13 residues. The CDR3 here is CASSQGTSYEQYF. The CDR3 nucleotides read TGTGCCAGCAGCCAAGGGACCTCCTACGAGCAGTACTTC.